This T cell receptor beta chain was identified in a study of T-cell memory formation after mild COVID-19. This clonotype was seen only a few times. The antigen remains unidentified. Findings and limits, study-wide: Day 15 to 85 contractors were CD4/CD8 balanced; later expanders leaned CD4+. For contracting clones, CD4+ ones sat mainly in CM and EM, CD8+ in EMRA. SARS-CoV-2 specificity was not confirmed for second-wave clones peaking on day 37.

With 2 bases clipped from V and 7 bases from J, the junction kept 5 bases outside the gene matches. The CDR3 is 14 amino acids. The germline gives CDR1 SGHTA, CDR2 FQGTGA. MiXCR, run by TCRdb on the 5' RACE reads, gives a single entry per CDR3 protein. The table includes under 300,000 distinct CDR3 sequences, approximately 16% detected once. The J gene is TRBJ1-5, the V gene TRBV7-3, with TRBD1 matching over 7 bases. The sample taken for sequencing was PBMCs or a T cell subset sorted from them (not recorded which). The TCR originated in a man younger than 30 who had mild COVID-19 (a few samples of this study predate the infection). Cell type and time point are not known. The CDR3 bases are TGTGCCAGCAGCTTAGCAGGGGGTGGCCAGCCCCAGCATTTT. Its protein is CASSLAGGGQPQHF.